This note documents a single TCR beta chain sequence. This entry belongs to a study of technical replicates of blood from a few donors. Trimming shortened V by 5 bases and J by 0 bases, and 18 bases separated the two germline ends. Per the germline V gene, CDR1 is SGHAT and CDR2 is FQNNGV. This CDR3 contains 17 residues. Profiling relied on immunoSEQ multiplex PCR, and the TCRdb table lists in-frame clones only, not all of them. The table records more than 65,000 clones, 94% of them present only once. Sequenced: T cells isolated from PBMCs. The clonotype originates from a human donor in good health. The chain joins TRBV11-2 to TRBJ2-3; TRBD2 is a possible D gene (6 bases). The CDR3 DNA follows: TGTGCCAGCAGCCGACGTTCGGCGGGGAGAAGCACAGATACGCAGTATTTT. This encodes CASSRRSAGRSTDTQYF.